One and the same sample provided the 27 T cell receptor beta chains below, sequenced in a study of long-term antiretroviral therapy in people with HIV. At survey level, the immunoSEQ assay was run in its v3.0 version. Generated by immunoSEQ multiplex PCR, the TCRdb table keeps only in-frame clones and is missing some. The table lists 30,000 to 40,000 clones, about four fifths of them singletons. The starting material was unsorted PBMCs, obtained 1.9 years after starting antiretroviral therapy. The receptors shown here come from a man in his late teens or twenties with HIV.

The chain combines TRBV18 with TRBJ1-2; no definite D call. This CDR3 spans 11 amino acids. Germline V gene lookup returns CDR1 KGHSH and CDR2 LQKENI. V lost 2 bases, J lost 8 bases, and 6 bases lay in between. CDR3 sequence: CASSPGEGYTF. CDR3 in DNA: TGTGCCAGCTCACCAGGGGAAGGCTACACCTTC.

A few counts support this clone. The chain links TRBV19 to TRBJ1-1; perhaps TRBD1 as D (5 bases). V was trimmed by 4 bases and J by 3 bases, leaving 12 bases between them. Germline values: CDR1 LNHDA, CDR2 SQIVND (reference sequence). The CDR3 is 14 residues long. As DNA, the CDR3 is TGTGCCAGTAGTACAGTAGACAGTTACACTGAAGCTTTCTTT. Encoded protein: CASSTVDSYTEAFF.

The chain employs TRBV4-1 and TRBJ1-1; D ambiguous. Trimming stripped 1 base from V and 0 bases from J, with 15 bases between. Germline V gene data show CDR1 as MGHRA and CDR2 as YSYEKL. CDR3 size: 17 residues. CDR3 region: CASSQGGPGSMNTEAFF. DNA for the CDR3: TGCGCCAGCAGCCAAGGAGGGCCGGGGTCCATGAACACTGAAGCTTTCTTT.

The rearrangement links TRBV18 to TRBJ2-1; 12 positions agree with TRBD2. After removal of 2 bases from V and 8 bases from J, the junction contained 10 bases not matched to a gene. The CDR3 loop spans 17 amino acids. Looked up from germline, CDR1 is KGHSH and CDR2 is LQKENI. As DNA, the CDR3 is TGTGCCAGCTCACCATCCGCTAGCGGGGGGGTACTCGATGAGCAGTTCTTC. Encoded protein: CASSPSASGGVLDEQFF.

This clone was observed once. This chain joins TRBV7-9 and TRBJ2-7; TRBD2 matches at 12 bases. Germline assignment: CDR1 SEHNR and CDR2 FQNEAQ (reference sequence). Trimming at V came to 8 bases and at J to 4 bases, leaving 9 bases not matched to a gene. The CDR3 spans 15 residues. CDR3 sequence (DNA): TGTGCCAGCGGGGAATTACTAGCGGGGGGTTACGAGCAGTACTTC. Translation gives CASGELLAGGYEQYF.

The chain is built from TRBV28 and TRBJ2-2, with D possibly TRBD1 on 6 matching bases. This CDR3 has 15 amino acids. Germline assignment: CDR1 MDHEN and CDR2 SYDVKM. The V end lost 2 bases, the J end lost 6 bases, and 13 bases lay between the germline ends. The CDR3 is CASSLTRGGPGELFF. Here the CDR3 DNA reads TGTGCCAGCAGTTTAACCAGGGGTGGCCCCGGGGAGCTGTTTTTT. Complete variable domain (other parts from reference TRBV28 and TRBJ2-2): DVKVTQSSRYLVKRTGEKVFLECVQDMDHENMFWYRQDPGLGLRLIYFSYDVKMKEKGDIPEGYSVSREKKERFSLILESASTNQTSMYLCASSLTRGGPGELFFGEGSRLTVL.

The rearrangement joins TRBV27 to TRBJ1-2; D might be TRBD1 (6 bases). CDR1 MNHEY and CDR2 SMNVEV come from the germline V gene (reference sequence). V was pared by 6 bases and J by 2 bases, with 10 bases between. This CDR3 region has 13 residues. DNA for the CDR3: TGTGCCAGCAGCCCTACAGGGAACTATGGCTACACCTTC. Amino acid sequence: CASSPTGNYGYTF.

The chain couples TRBV7-8 to TRBJ2-1; no clear D gene. Per germline, CDR1 SGHVS and CDR2 FQNEAQ. V shed 3 bases and J shed 0 bases, with 9 bases lying between them. This CDR3 is built from 15 residues. The CDR3 protein is CASSLGGRSYNEQFF. CDR3 DNA: TGTGCCAGCAGCTTGGGTGGTCGCTCCTACAATGAGCAGTTCTTC.

The chain combines TRBV1 with TRBJ2-3; no check of the table's D call, TRBD2, against the DNA was made. TRBV1 is recorded as a pseudogene. This CDR3 comprises 17 residues. CDR3 protein: CTSSHPPLGGPGDTQYF. Written as DNA, the CDR3 is TGCACCAGCAGCCACCCCCCCCTCGGGGGGCCGGGAGATACGCAGTATTTT.

This rearrangement joins TRBV6-1 to TRBJ1-5; D is uncertain. CDR3 length: 14 residues. CDR1 and CDR2 (germline): MNHNS, SASEGT. V lost 1 base to trimming and J lost 7 bases, with 11 bases between them. CDR3 coding DNA: TGTGCCAGCAGTGAAGGGAAGCCTTACCAGCCCCAGCATTTT. Its translation is CASSEGKPYQPQHF.

The chain links TRBV2 to TRBJ1-1; unclear D gene. This CDR3 spans 11 amino acids. V shed 5 bases and J shed 6 bases, with 7 bases lying between them. Germline assignment: CDR1 SNHLY and CDR2 FYNNEI. CDR3 sequence (DNA): TGTGCCAGCAGTTGGACGGCTGAAGCTTTCTTT. Amino acid sequence: CASSWTAEAFF.

This chain links TRBV7-8 with TRBJ2-1; a possible D gene is TRBD2 (6 bases). From germline, CDR1 is SGHVS and CDR2 FQNEAQ. Trimming took off 4 bases at V and 7 bases at J, with 8 bases between the two ends. The CDR3 has 12 residues. The CDR3 DNA is TGTGCCAGCAGCTCCCGGGGGAATGAGCAGTTCTTC. This sequence encodes CASSSRGNEQFF. Together with reference TRBV7-8 and TRBJ2-1, the CDR3 gives the full variable domain: GAGVSQSPRYKVAKRGQDVALRCDPISGHVSLFWYQQALGQGPEFLTYFQNEAQLDKSGLPSDRFFAERPEGSVSTLKIQRTQQEDSAVYLCASSSRGNEQFFGPGTRLTVL.

The chain combines TRBV5-1 with TRBJ2-3; perhaps TRBD2 as D (5 bases). Looked up from germline, CDR1 is SGHRS and CDR2 is YFSETQ. CDR3 size: 15 residues. Between the trimmed V and J ends, which lost 5 bases and 4 bases, there was a span of 17 bases. This CDR3 is CASRGRVGGPDTQYF. Written as DNA, the CDR3 is TGCGCCAGCAGAGGGCGGGTCGGTGGCCCAGATACGCAGTATTTT. The full variable domain, with the rest looked up from reference TRBV5-1 and TRBJ2-3, is KAGVTQTPRYLIKTRGQQVTLSCSPISGHRSVSWYQQTPGQGLQFLFEYFSETQRNKGNFPGRFSGRQFSNSRSEMNVSTLELGDSALYLCASRGRVGGPDTQYFGPGTRLTVL.

This chain connects TRBV4-2 to TRBJ1-4; D gene ambiguous. Germline values: CDR1 LGHNA, CDR2 YNFKEQ. The V end was cut by 3 bases, the J end by 8 bases, with 7 bases between. CDR3 size: 12 residues. In nucleotides, the CDR3 is TGTGCCAGCAGCCACGAGGCAGAAAAACTGTTTTTT. Its protein product is CASSHEAEKLFF.

This clone was observed a handful of times. The V and J genes are TRBV2 and TRBJ1-2, with a tentative D call TRBD1 (5 bases). CDR1 is SNHLY, CDR2 FYNNEI, per germline. This CDR3 region has 14 residues. V shed 8 bases and J shed 4 bases, with 17 bases lying between them. CDR3 sequence (DNA): TGTGCCAGCGCCCGGCTGACAGATAGCTATGGCTACACCTTC. It specifies CASARLTDSYGYTF.

The rearrangement uses TRBV15 and TRBJ2-3; D is ambiguous. CDR1 is LNHNV, CDR2 YYDKDF, per germline (reference sequence). V was trimmed by 8 bases and J by 2 bases, leaving 17 bases between them. The CDR3 is 15 amino acids. The CDR3 protein is CATAALTGSTDTQYF. CDR3 nucleotide sequence: TGTGCCACCGCCGCTCTAACGGGTTCCACAGATACGCAGTATTTT.

This rearrangement joins TRBV4-1 to TRBJ2-3; D is ambiguous. V was trimmed by 4 bases and J by 3 bases, leaving 17 bases between them. The CDR3 length is 16 residues. Per the germline V gene, CDR1 is MGHRA and CDR2 is YSYEKL. This chain's CDR3 is CASSPDGHRETDTQYF. The CDR3 coding sequence is TGCGCCAGCAGCCCCGACGGCCATCGTGAGACAGATACGCAGTATTTT.

The V call is TRBV21-1, the J call TRBJ2-3; the DNA was not compared with TRBD2, the D call given in the table. TRBV21-1 is marked as a pseudogene. CDR3 length: 13 residues. The CDR3 region is CAAPSGGTDTQYF. Written as DNA, the CDR3 is TGTGCCGCACCTAGCGGGGGGACAGATACGCAGTATTTT.

The CDR3 spells CASSQPEGGRETQYF. The CDR3 nucleotides read TGTGCCAGCAGCCAACCGGAAGGAGGGCGGGAGACCCAGTACTTC. The V gene is TRBV7-9, the J gene TRBJ2-5; possible D gene TRBD2, 6 bases. This CDR3 has 15 amino acids. The germline gives CDR1 SEHNR, CDR2 FQNEAQ (reference sequence). Trimming removed 5 bases from V and 5 bases from J, with 18 bases in between.

The chain joins TRBV11-1 to TRBJ2-5; D not resolved. The CDR3 totals 14 residues. The V gene lost 1 base and the J gene lost 5 bases, with 11 bases spanning the gap. Per the germline V gene, CDR1 is SGHAT and CDR2 is FQDESV (reference sequence). The CDR3 reads CASSLEASQETQYF. The CDR3 coding sequence is TGTGCCAGCAGCTTAGAGGCCAGTCAGGAGACCCAGTACTTC.

Points on this clone: At one of its ends the junction is not consistent with the germline gene, which may arise from a read error. CDR3 sequence (DNA): TGTGTCAGCAGTTACCTTGTTGGGGGCTCGGATTCACCCCTCCACTTT. Translating it yields CVSSYLVGGSDSPLHF. This chain connects TRBV6-5 to TRBJ1-6, with D maybe TRBD1 (6 bases). Germline V gene data show CDR1 as MNHEY and CDR2 as SVGAGI. The CDR3 contains 16 residues.

This rearrangement joins TRBV6-5 to TRBJ2-7; 8 bases are shared with TRBD2. Trimming cost V 4 bases and J 7 bases; bases outside gene matches: 15. Germline assignment: CDR1 MNHEY and CDR2 SVGAGI. This CDR3 has 16 amino acids. The CDR3 coding sequence is TGTGCCAGCAGTTTCCGCCTAAGCGGGGGTCCTACGGAGCAGTACTTC. Translating it yields CASSFRLSGGPTEQYF.

This clone occurred a few times. The chain links TRBV7-8 to TRBJ1-1; no clear D. From germline, CDR1 is SGHVS and CDR2 FQNEAQ. The CDR3 is 12 amino acids. The V end was cut by 2 bases, the J end by 4 bases, with 5 bases between. The CDR3 sequence is CASSLHSTEAFF. In nucleotides, the CDR3 is TGTGCCAGCAGCTTACACAGCACTGAAGCTTTCTTT.

This sequence joins TRBV9 and TRBJ1-1; TRBD1 is a possible D gene (5 bases). This CDR3 comprises 14 residues. Germline CDR1 and CDR2: SGDLS and YYNGEE. V was clipped by 2 bases and J by 0 bases, with 8 bases between them. CDR3 nucleotide sequence: TGTGCCAGCAGCGTCGGGGGGGTGAACACTGAAGCTTTCTTT. Residues: CASSVGGVNTEAFF.

V gene TRBV30 combines with J gene TRBJ1-1; a weak D match, TRBD1 (5 bases). CDR3 size: 13 residues. Germline V gene data show CDR1 as GTSNPN and CDR2 as SVGIG (reference sequence). The V end was cut by 5 bases, the J end by 0 bases, with 10 bases between. For the CDR3, the DNA is TGTGCCTGGGTACAGGTCATGAACACTGAAGCTTTCTTT. Translating gives CAWVQVMNTEAFF.

V and J are TRBV27 and TRBJ2-3; 11 bases agree with TRBD2. Trimming removed 5 bases from V and 2 bases from J; junction bases left unmatched: 6. The CDR3 loop spans 16 amino acids. Germline CDR1 reads MNHEY; CDR2 reads SMNVEV (reference sequence). This CDR3 is CASSPLAGGYTDTQYF. CDR3 DNA: TGTGCCAGCAGTCCCTTAGCGGGGGGGTACACAGATACGCAGTATTTT.

The sample holds one count of this clone. The chain is built from TRBV28 and TRBJ1-1; no firm D call. CDR1 is MDHEN, CDR2 SYDVKM, per germline. CDR3 length equals 13 residues. V was pared by 6 bases and J by 2 bases, with 10 bases between. CDR3 coding DNA: TGTGCCAGCAGGGTTCAGTTTAACACTGAAGCTTTCTTT. Encoded protein: CASRVQFNTEAFF.